This TCR beta chain was captured in a study of blood T cell repertoires in COVID-19. At the level of the study: Both acute and convalescent COVID-19 samples were obtained from the United States, Italy and Spain. The cDNA or gDNA used as material had been derived from T cells, B-cell-depleted T cells, or PBMCs.

Study processing details: It was from reference gene primer amplification that nucleated cell counts were estimated. The table came from immunoSEQ multiplex PCR; TCRdb's copy has only in-frame clones and leaves some out. The V and J calls and clone size come from that table; D and trimming were worked out from the DNA. The repertoire includes under 250,000 clones, around 82% of them detected once, and around 5.1% sits in the top ten. In germline, CDR1 is SNHLY, CDR2 FYNNEI. The CDR3 consists of 14 residues. V dropped 6 bases and J dropped 8; count of bases not matched to a gene: 9. The sample taken for sequencing was peripheral blood. The chain recombines TRBV2 with TRBJ2-1; TRBD2 matches at 8 bases. The TCR sequence derives from a woman aged 65 to 85 with acute or convalescent COVID-19. CDR3 residues: CASRKGLAGDEQFF. In DNA form, the CDR3 reads TGTGCCAGCAGAAAAGGACTAGCCGGGGATGAGCAGTTCTTC.